These T cell receptor beta chains were read from a single sample in a study of blood T cell repertoires in COVID-19. Repertoires were generated with immunoSEQ multiplex PCR, while TCRdb's copy carries only in-frame clones and drops some. Seen here are about 380,000 clones, 85% observed once, and the top ten hold 3.6%. Sequenced material: peripheral blood. The source of these receptors is a woman aged 18-29 years with acute or convalescent COVID-19. Both conserved end residues are part of each CDR3. A D gene is named only where the DNA matches it firmly. Clone size, where shown, is once, few, many, or a class for clones that have expanded.

TRBV12-3/TRBV12-4	-	TRBD1	TRBJ1-1	TGTGCCAGTTTCACAGGGGACACTGAAGCTTTCTTT	CASFTGDTEAFF
TRBV28	-	-	TRBJ1-2	TGTGCCAGCAGCCTGTATCAGGGCGGCTACACCTTC	CASSLYQGGYTF
TRBV19	-	-	TRBJ1-2	TGTGCCAGTAGTATCGACTTGTTTGGCTACACCTTC	CASSIDLFGYTF
TRBV28	-	-	TRBJ1-5	TGTGCCAGCAGTTTTTTGGAGGGGGGGATGGTATATCAGCCCCAGCATTTT	CASSFLEGGMVYQPQHF
TRBV12-5	-	-	TRBJ2-7	TGTGCTAGTGGTTTGTGCTTTCTACGCCAGTACTTC	CASGLCFLRQYF
TRBV5-1	once	TRBD1	TRBJ1-2	TGCGCCAGCAGCTTTAGGACAGGGGCTCACTATGGCTACACCTTC	CASSFRTGAHYGYTF
TRBV11-3	-	TRBD2	TRBJ2-2	TGTGCCAGCAGCGGTCACGGGGGGTCGGGGGAGCTGTTTTTT	CASSGHGGSGELFF
TRBV28	-	TRBD1	TRBJ1-5	TGTGCCAGCAGGAATGGGGGCCCGGGACAGGGGGCTTATCAGCCCCAGCATTTT	CASRNGGPGQGAYQPQHF
TRBV27	-	-	TRBJ2-6	TGTGCCAGCAGTTTAGCGGGGCCTGGGGCCAACGTCCTGACTTTC	CASSLAGPGANVLTF
TRBV6-4	-	TRBD2	TRBJ2-1	TGTGCCAGCAGTAGGACTAGCGGGAGGTACAATGAGCAGTTCTTC	CASSRTSGRYNEQFF
TRBV7-9	-	-	TRBJ2-3	TGTGCCAGCAGCTCCTCAGGGGGCACAGATACGCAGTATTTT	CASSSSGGTDTQYF
TRBV7-9	-	TRBD2	TRBJ2-5	TGTGCCAGCAGCTTCCACAGCGGGAGCATGGAGACCCAGTACTTC	CASSFHSGSMETQYF
TRBV28	-	-	TRBJ1-4	TGTGCCAGCAGTTTCGAGGTGGAAGGGGATGAAAAACTGTTTTTT	CASSFEVEGDEKLFF
TRBV27	-	-	TRBJ2-7	TGTGCCAGCCTTTCCAGGGCCTACGAGCAGTACTTC	CASLSRAYEQYF
TRBV20-1	-	-	TRBJ1-2	TGCAGTGTACCTGGGGGAGGCGGCTACACCTTC	CSVPGGGGYTF
TRBV28	few	TRBD2	TRBJ2-5	TGTGCCAGCAGTTTATCGGGACTAGCGGTATCCCAAGAGACCCAGTACTTC	CASSLSGLAVSQETQYF
TRBV6-2/TRBV6-3	-	TRBD2	TRBJ2-7	TGTGCCAGCAGTCCCGGACTAGCGGGTCGCTACGAGCAGTACTTC	CASSPGLAGRYEQYF
TRBV19	-	-	TRBJ1-3	TGTGCCAGTACTTCAGAGGCCTCATCTGGAAACACCATATATTTT	CASTSEASSGNTIYF
TRBV13	once	-	TRBJ1-1	TGTGCCAGCAGCTCCATCCAGACAGGGAACACTGAAGCTTTCTTT	CASSSIQTGNTEAFF
TRBV9	-	-	TRBJ2-7	TGTGCCAGCAGCGTAAGTTTCTCGGGGCGGGACAGACCCTACGAGCAGTACTTC	CASSVSFSGRDRPYEQYF
TRBV7-3	-	-	TRBJ2-7	TGTGCCAGCAGCGCCCAAGGGGGGGGCGAGCAGTACTTC	CASSAQGGGEQYF
TRBV30	-	-	TRBJ1-3	TGTGCCTGGGAACCCCGTGGGTTGGAGAACACCATATATTTT	CAWEPRGLENTIYF
TRBV28	-	TRBD1	TRBJ1-5	TGTGCCAGCGCCGGACAGGGTGGCAATCAGCCCCAGCATTTT	CASAGQGGNQPQHF
TRBV5-4	-	TRBD1	TRBJ2-5	TGTGCCAGCAGCCCATGGACAGGGAATGCCGAGACCCAGTACTTC	CASSPWTGNAETQYF
TRBV6-1	-	TRBD1	TRBJ2-3	TGTGCCAGCAGTGAAAACAGGGGAGATACGCAGTATTTT	CASSENRGDTQYF
TRBV2	-	TRBD1	TRBJ1-4	TGTGCCAGCAAGGACAGGGGAGGTGAAAAACTGTTTTTT	CASKDRGGEKLFF
TRBV19	-	-	TRBJ1-2	TGTGCCAGTTCGCAGGGGACTGGCTACACCTTC	CASSQGTGYTF
TRBV2	-	-	TRBJ1-2	TGTGCCAGCCCTCCGGGGGAGGCCTATGGCTACACCTTC	CASPPGEAYGYTF
TRBV2	few	TRBD1	TRBJ1-5	TGTGCCTGTCGCCCGGACAGGGTGGGTCAGCCCCAGCATTTT	CACRPDRVGQPQHF
TRBV5-1	-	TRBD1	TRBJ1-5	TGCGCCAGCAGGCCGGACAGGGGCAATCAGCCCCAGCATTTT	CASRPDRGNQPQHF
TRBV12-5	-	TRBD1	TRBJ2-7	TGTGCTAGTGGTCTAGAGGGACAGAGAGGGTACGAGCAGTACTTC	CASGLEGQRGYEQYF
TRBV19	few	TRBD2	TRBJ2-7	TGTGCCAGTACCTTAGCGGGGGGGCTTGGATACGAGCAGTACTTC	CASTLAGGLGYEQYF
TRBV19	-	-	TRBJ1-1	TGTGCCAGTAGTACAACCTCAGGGAACACTGAAGCTTTCTTT	CASSTTSGNTEAFF
TRBV6-5	-	-	TRBJ1-5	TGTGCCAGCAGACCTGGACAGAACAATCAGCCCCAGCATTTT	CASRPGQNNQPQHF
TRBV27	-	-	TRBJ1-6	TGTGCCAGCAGTTTATCCTTTGGGCAGTCAGGACCCCTCCACTTT	CASSLSFGQSGPLHF
TRBV18	-	TRBD1	TRBJ1-1	TGTGCCACCTCCCGGGACAGGAACACTGAAGCTTTCTTT	CATSRDRNTEAFF
TRBV14	-	-	TRBJ1-2	TGTGCCAGCAGCCATGGCGGCAGTCTCTACACCTTC	CASSHGGSLYTF
TRBV15	-	-	TRBJ2-1	TGTGCCACCAGCAGAGTAGGGGCCTTCTACAATGAGCAGTTCTTC	CATSRVGAFYNEQFF
TRBV5-1	-	-	TRBJ2-5	TGCGCCAGCAGCTCGGGACTTGAAGAGACCCAGTACTTC	CASSSGLEETQYF
TRBV30	-	-	TRBJ1-6	TGTGCCTGGAGTGGAAGCTTCCGAGGGTCACCCCTCCACTTT	CAWSGSFRGSPLHF
TRBV11-3	once	TRBD2	TRBJ2-1	TGTGCCAGCAGCTTAGGGACTAGCGGGAAGACTGAGCAGTTCTTC	CASSLGTSGKTEQFF
TRBV11-1	-	-	TRBJ1-1	TGTGCCAGCAGCTTAGTCCGAGCTGAAGCTTTCTTT	CASSLVRAEAFF
TRBV7-9	-	-	TRBJ2-7	TGTGCCAGCAGCTTACCAGGGGTCGACGAGCAGTACTTC	CASSLPGVDEQYF
TRBV28	-	-	TRBJ2-1	TGTGCCAGCATTTACTCCGGGGGACCCTTCTCGGAGCAGTTCTTC	CASIYSGGPFSEQFF
TRBV6-5	once	-	TRBJ1-3	TGTGCCAGCAGTCAACGGGACATAACTGGAAACACCATATATTTT	CASSQRDITGNTIYF
TRBV12-3/TRBV12-4	-	TRBD1	TRBJ1-5	TGTGCCAGCAGAGGACAGGGGGGCCAGCCCCAGCATTTT	CASRGQGGQPQHF
TRBV19	-	TRBD1	TRBJ1-2	TGTGCCAGTAGTTTCACAGGGGGCTATGGCTACACCTTC	CASSFTGGYGYTF
TRBV19	-	-	TRBJ1-1	TGTGCCAGTGGGACTCCGGGGACTAACACTGAAGCTTTCTTT	CASGTPGTNTEAFF
TRBV6-1	-	TRBD2	TRBJ2-7	TGTGCCAGCAGTGAAGTTCCCGGGACTACTAGGGAGCAGTACTTC	CASSEVPGTTREQYF
TRBV5-6	-	-	TRBJ1-1	TGTGCCAGCAGCTTGGCGACGGAGAGAGCGGGGAACACTGAAGCTTTCTTT	CASSLATERAGNTEAFF
TRBV24-1	few	TRBD1	TRBJ1-4	TGTGCCACCAGTGATCCTCGGGACAGTTATTATGAAAAACTGTTTTTT	CATSDPRDSYYEKLFF
TRBV13	-	TRBD1	TRBJ1-2	TGTGCCAGCAGCCCCCGACAGGGTTATACAGCTAACTATGGCTACACCTTC	CASSPRQGYTANYGYTF
TRBV7-9	-	TRBD2	TRBJ2-4	TGTGCCAGCAGCTTACCTAGCGGGAGGGAGGGGGACATTCAGTACTTC	CASSLPSGREGDIQYF
TRBV20-1	-	-	TRBJ2-7	TGCAGTGCTAGTCGCAGGTGGCCTCCCTACGAGCAGTACTTC	CSASRRWPPYEQYF
TRBV15	-	-	TRBJ1-5	TGTGCCACCAGCAGAGACCGGGGGAGCGGTCAGCCCCAGCATTTT	CATSRDRGSGQPQHF
TRBV6-5	-	-	TRBJ2-6	TGTGCCAGCAAGGCAGACTTCTTTGGGGCCAACGTCCTGACTTTC	CASKADFFGANVLTF
TRBV6-1	-	-	TRBJ2-5	TGTGCCAGCAGTGAATCAACGGGGGAAGAGACCCAGTACTTC	CASSESTGEETQYF
TRBV2	-	-	TRBJ2-1	TGTGCCAGCAAGGGGGGGTCCTACAATGAGCAGTTCTTC	CASKGGSYNEQFF
TRBV27	-	TRBD1	TRBJ2-7	TGTGCCAGCAGTTTATCCGGGACAGACTCCTACGAGCAGTACTTC	CASSLSGTDSYEQYF